Below are 29 T cell receptor beta chains sequenced from a single sample in a study of T-cell reconstitution after alpha-beta-depleted transplantation in children. TCRbeta library preparation incorporated unique molecular identifiers. TCRdb recomputed calls from the PCR reads with MiXCR, one row per CDR3 protein. This table has around 110,000 distinct CDR3 sequences, under 13% appearing once. Sample: PBMCs, taken before TCRalphabeta/CD19-depleted stem cell transplant. Receptors were obtained from a boy between 2 and 10 years old with acute lymphoblastic leukemia, due to receive a stem cell transplant.

This clonotype was picked up many times. The rearrangement joins TRBV5-5 to TRBJ1-1; tentatively, D is TRBD1 (5 bases). The CDR3 extends over 12 amino acids. Per the germline V gene, CDR1 is SGHKS and CDR2 is YYEKEE (reference sequence). The V gene lost 3 bases and the J gene lost 6 bases, with 9 bases spanning the gap. CDR3 nucleotide sequence: TGTGCCAGCAGCTCTAAAGGGGCTGAAGCTTTCTTT. Translating gives CASSSKGAEAFF.

This clonotype showed up many times. The chain employs TRBV14 and TRBJ2-1; D possibly corresponds to TRBD2 (6 bases). Germline CDR1 is SGHDN and CDR2 is FVKESK. V shed 2 bases and J shed 10 bases, with 15 bases lying between them. This CDR3 contains 14 residues. The CDR3 nucleotides are TGTGCCAGCAGCCAATGGAGACTAGTCGGAGAGCAGTTCTTC. Translating it yields CASSQWRLVGEQFF. Complete variable domain (other parts from reference TRBV14 and TRBJ2-1): EAGVTQFPSHSVIEKGQTVTLRCDPISGHDNLYWYRRVMGKEIKFLLHFVKESKQDESGMPNNRFLAERTGGTYSTLKVQPAELEDSGVYFCASSQWRLVGEQFFGPGTRLTVL.

This chain joins TRBV12-3 or TRBV12-4 and TRBJ2-7; 11 positions match TRBD2. The CDR3 length is 15 residues. The V segment lost 4 bases and the J segment 3 bases; nucleotides outside the gene matches: 5. DNA for the CDR3: TGTGCCAGCAGTTCCATAGCGGGGGGGAGCTACGAGCAGTACTTC. Translated: CASSSIAGGSYEQYF.

This clonotype has only a few counts. The CDR3 DNA reads as TGTGCCAGCAGTGAAGACGCCGGGACAGGGTTCTCCCATGAGCAGTTCTTC. This translates into CASSEDAGTGFSHEQFF. This chain links TRBV25-1 with TRBJ2-1, with 9 bases lining up with TRBD1. V shed 2 bases and J 8 bases; nucleotides not matched to a gene: 13. The CDR3 is made up of 17 amino acids. Germline V gene data show CDR1 as MGHDK and CDR2 as SYGVNS.

V is TRBV7-3 and J is TRBJ2-2; the match to TRBD2 covers 8 bases. CDR3 length: 15 amino acids. CDR1 and CDR2 (germline): SGHTA, FQGTGA. Trimming took 5 bases from V and 6 from J; bases not matched to a gene: 8. The CDR3 nucleotides read TGTGCCAGCAGCCCCGGGGCTAGCGGGTCCGGGGAGCTGTTTTTT. Protein: CASSPGASGSGELFF.

This clonotype was found many times. V is TRBV10-3 and J is TRBJ1-2; possibly TRBD1 for D (6 bases). The CDR3 is made up of 17 amino acids. CDR1 is ENHRY, CDR2 SYGVKD, per germline. V lost 0 bases, J lost 5 bases, and 19 bases lay in between. CDR3 region: CAISESGTGKSDYGYTF. The CDR3 DNA follows: TGTGCCATCAGTGAGTCGGGAACAGGGAAGTCGGATTATGGCTACACCTTC.

This clonotype was found many times. The chain combines TRBV5-1 with TRBJ2-2, with TRBD2 matching 7 bases. The CDR3 is 19 residues long. V lost 0 bases and J lost 3; bases outside the gene matches: 14. Looked up from germline, CDR1 is SGHRS and CDR2 is YFSETQ. As DNA, the CDR3 is TGCGCCAGCAGCTTGGTTTTTTCTGCGGGAGCCCTTGACACCGGGGAGCTGTTTTTT. This translates into CASSLVFSAGALDTGELFF. Based on the CDR3 plus reference TRBV5-1 and TRBJ2-2, the full variable domain is KAGVTQTPRYLIKTRGQQVTLSCSPISGHRSVSWYQQTPGQGLQFLFEYFSETQRNKGNFPGRFSGRQFSNSRSEMNVSTLELGDSALYLCASSLVFSAGALDTGELFFGEGSRLTVL.

This clonotype has more than one count but fewer than ten. The chain recombines TRBV6-1 with TRBJ2-2; possible D gene TRBD1, 6 bases. Deletions cut 6 bases from V and 5 bases from J, with 10 bases between. Germline CDR1 and CDR2: MNHNS and SASEGT. The CDR3 sequence is 13 residues long. The CDR3 DNA follows: TGTGCCAGCAGGGAGAGGGGGACCGGGGAGCTGTTTTTT. Translation: CASRERGTGELFF.

This clonotype occurred a few times. The chain couples TRBV4-2 to TRBJ2-1, with 12 positions matching TRBD2. CDR1 LGHNA and CDR2 YNFKEQ come from the germline V gene. CDR3 length equals 15 residues. V lost 1 base and J lost 8; bases outside the gene matches: 3. The CDR3 region has the DNA TGTGCCAGCAGCCAAGCCCTAGCGGGAGGGGATGAGCAGTTCTTC. Amino acid sequence: CASSQALAGGDEQFF.

This clonotype was observed a handful of times. Germline is not matched at one junction end, which may reflect a read error. The J gene is TRBJ1-1, the V gene TRBV4-2, with D tentatively TRBD1 (5 bases). This CDR3 contains 13 residues. Germline V gives CDR1 LGHNA, CDR2 YNFKEQ. CDR3 protein: CASSQESLGGLSF. In nucleotides, the CDR3 is TGTGCCAGCAGCCAAGAATCCCTGGGGGGACTCAGCTTT.

This chain connects TRBV6-1 to TRBJ1-5, with D maybe TRBD1 (5 bases). Looked up from germline, CDR1 is MNHNS and CDR2 is SASEGT. Trimming took 6 bases from V and 5 from J, leaving 11 bases between them. There are 13 residues in the CDR3. CDR3 bases: TGTGCCAGCAGAACAGGTTTCGATCAGCCCCAGCATTTT. Translating gives CASRTGFDQPQHF.

The sample holds a few counts of this clonotype. The chain uses TRBV20-1 and TRBJ2-6; D not resolved. Germline V gene sequence: CDR1 DFQATT, CDR2 SNEGSKA (reference sequence). Trimming cost V 2 bases and J 0 bases, with 5 bases left between them. There are 14 residues in the CDR3. The CDR3 protein is CSARMGSGANVLTF. CDR3 DNA: TGCAGTGCTAGAATGGGCTCTGGGGCCAACGTCCTGACTTTC.

This clonotype was recorded a few times. The rearrangement links TRBV29-1 to TRBJ2-2; 9 nucleotides align to TRBD2. This CDR3 has 14 amino acids. V dropped 6 bases and J dropped 5; count of bases not matched to a gene: 7. Per the germline V gene, CDR1 is SQVTM and CDR2 is ANQGSEA. In nucleotides, the CDR3 is TGCAGCGTAATTAGCGGGAGAGGGACCGGGGAGCTGTTTTTT. Encoded protein: CSVISGRGTGELFF.

V and J are TRBV9 and TRBJ2-7; no firm D call. The CDR3 spans 14 residues. Trimming pared 1 base from V and 2 bases from J, leaving 10 bases between. The germline V gene has CDR1 SGDLS and CDR2 YYNGEE. Written as DNA, the CDR3 is TGTGCCAGCAGCGTAACGTTTGGTACCTACGAGCAGTACTTC. Its protein is CASSVTFGTYEQYF.

This clonotype was observed a handful of times. The J gene is TRBJ2-1, the V gene TRBV20-1, with TRBD2 as a possible D gene (6 bases). The length of the CDR3 is 13 residues. Germline-derived CDR1 and CDR2 are DFQATT and SNEGSKA (reference sequence). V shed 6 bases and J shed 5 bases, with 14 bases lying between them. Here the CDR3 reads CSATERAHNEQFF. The CDR3 DNA reads TGCAGTGCCACCGAGCGGGCCCACAATGAGCAGTTCTTC.

This clonotype showed up just a few times. In DNA form, the CDR3 reads TGCGCCAGCAGCCAGGGACTATCGGACGAGCAGTACTTC. Translating gives CASSQGLSDEQYF. The J gene is TRBJ2-7, the V gene TRBV5-1; TRBD2 aligns across 7 bases. The junction had 6 bases not matched to a gene; V was cut back by 4 bases and J by 5 bases. CDR1 is SGHRS and CDR2 is YFSETQ in the germline V gene. The CDR3 runs 13 residues.

This rearrangement joins TRBV12-3 or TRBV12-4 to TRBJ1-5; TRBD1 agrees at 7 bases. The CDR3 covers 14 residues. The V segment lost 6 bases and the J segment 7 bases; nucleotides outside the gene matches: 9. CDR3 amino acids: CASRATGEGQPQHF. DNA of the CDR3: TGTGCCAGCAGGGCTACAGGGGAAGGGCAGCCCCAGCATTTT.

The chain combines TRBV29-1 with TRBJ1-2; D gene unclear. In germline, CDR1 is SQVTM, CDR2 ANQGSEA. Trimming took 7 bases from V and 0 from J, leaving 15 bases between them. CDR3 length: 14 residues. CDR3 region: CSAALDVANYGYTF. In DNA, the CDR3 is TGCAGCGCCGCCTTGGACGTAGCTAACTATGGCTACACCTTC.

This clonotype has a handful of counts. The genes are TRBV19 and TRBJ2-1, with 14 bases lining up with TRBD2. The CDR3 contains 19 residues. Trimming took 5 bases from V and 6 from J; bases not matched to a gene: 15. In germline, CDR1 is LNHDA, CDR2 SQIVND (reference sequence). CDR3 residues: CASSPRGLAGVTVSNEQFF. Written as DNA, the CDR3 is TGTGCCAGTAGTCCTAGGGGACTAGCGGGAGTTACGGTTTCCAATGAGCAGTTCTTC.

This clonotype was counted many times. The rearrangement joins TRBV11-2 to TRBJ1-6; 7 nucleotides match TRBD1. Germline CDR1 reads SGHAT; CDR2 reads FQNNGV. The CDR3 spans 15 residues. Unmatched junction bases numbered 5, after V lost 5 bases and J lost 4 bases. Here the CDR3 reads CASSLAGQYNSPLHF. Here the CDR3 DNA reads TGTGCCAGCAGCCTGGCGGGACAGTATAATTCACCCCTCCACTTT.

This clonotype has just a few counts. The chain links TRBV7-3 to TRBJ2-2; 8 bases match TRBD1. The junction had 6 bases not matched to a gene; V was cut back by 5 bases and J by 1 base. The germline V gene encodes CDR1 SGHTA and CDR2 FQGTGA. The CDR3 is 16 amino acids. CDR3 residues: CASSPRQGRNTGELFF. CDR3 DNA sequence: TGTGCCAGCAGCCCCCGACAGGGGAGGAACACCGGGGAGCTGTTTTTT.

This clonotype was recorded a few times. This chain joins TRBV5-6 and TRBJ2-5, with 7 nucleotides matching TRBD2. Per germline, CDR1 SGHDT and CDR2 YYEEEE. J gave up 2 bases and V 1 base, and 2 bases lay outside the gene matches. The CDR3 spans 14 residues. In nucleotides, the CDR3 is TGTGCCAGCAGCTTGATGGGAGGGCAAGAGACCCAGTACTTC. It yields the protein CASSLMGGQETQYF.

The table lists this clonotype with many counts. The chain links TRBV12-5 to TRBJ2-1, with 8 bases lining up with TRBD1. This CDR3 has 12 amino acids. With 6 bases clipped from V and 9 bases from J, the junction kept 4 bases outside the gene matches. Per the germline V gene, CDR1 is LGHNT and CDR2 is FRNRAP. In DNA form, the CDR3 reads TGTGCTAGTGGGACAGGGACAGGTGAGCAGTTCTTC. This gives the protein CASGTGTGEQFF.

The rearrangement links TRBV29-1 to TRBJ1-1, with D possibly matching TRBD1 (6 bases). Trimming stripped 4 bases from V and 2 bases from J, with 11 bases between. The germline V gene has CDR1 SQVTM and CDR2 ANQGSEA. CDR3 length: 13 amino acids. Here the CDR3 DNA reads TGCAGCGTTGCGGGGGGGCCCAACACTGAAGCTTTCTTT. This sequence encodes CSVAGGPNTEAFF.

The CDR3 is CASSFGIDTQYF. The CDR3 DNA follows: TGTGCCAGCAGCTTTGGGATCGATACGCAGTATTTT. The rearrangement joins TRBV11-2 to TRBJ2-3; no reliable D call. The CDR3 is 12 residues long. Trimming removed 3 bases from V and 6 bases from J, with 7 bases in between. Germline CDR1 is SGHAT and CDR2 is FQNNGV.

This chain joins TRBV5-5 and TRBJ2-5; D uncertain. Per the germline V gene, CDR1 is SGHKS and CDR2 is YYEKEE (reference sequence). The CDR3 extends over 11 amino acids. V gave up 7 bases and J gave up 4 bases, with 8 bases separating them. The CDR3 sequence is CASAFRETQYF. The DNA for the CDR3 is TGTGCCAGCGCCTTTCGAGAGACCCAGTACTTC.

This clonotype turned up a few times. DNA for the CDR3: TGTGCCAGTAGTATCATGATTAGCATCGATACGCAGTATTTT. Residues: CASSIMISIDTQYF. This rearrangement joins TRBV19 to TRBJ2-3; D is uncertain. The V gene's germline CDR1 is LNHDA and CDR2 SQIVND (reference sequence). Trimming removed 3 bases at V and 6 bases at J, with 13 bases between. This CDR3 region has 14 residues.

This clonotype occurred a few times. The V and J genes are TRBV7-3 and TRBJ2-2, with D possibly TRBD2 on 5 matching bases. In germline, CDR1 is SGHTA, CDR2 FQGTGA. V lost 6 bases and J lost 3, with 8 bases in between. The CDR3 has 13 residues. The DNA of the CDR3 is TGTGCCAGCAGGGAGGCGGACACCGGGGAGCTGTTTTTT. Its translation is CASREADTGELFF.

As for this clonotype: Just one base apart from a much larger clone, this may be a read error. This sequence joins TRBV5-1 and TRBJ1-1; D is possibly TRBD1 (5 bases). Looked up from germline, CDR1 is SGHRS and CDR2 is YFSETQ. Trimming removed 6 bases at V and 3 bases at J, with 15 bases between. This CDR3 contains 14 residues. The CDR3 loop reads CASTPKGIDTEAFF. The CDR3 DNA reads TGCGCCAGCACCCCAAAGGGGATCGACACTGAAGCTTTCTTT.